This T cell receptor beta chain was captured by sequencing in a study of blood T cell repertoires in COVID-19. TCRdb keeps only in-frame clones here, not all; method: immunoSEQ multiplex PCR. The sample holds about 230,000 clones, about nine tenths seen once. This CDR3 is 17 amino acids long. Looked up from germline, CDR1 is SGDLS and CDR2 is YYNGEE. J lost 0 bases, V lost 4 bases, and 10 bases had no gene match. V and J are TRBV9 and TRBJ2-1, with 7 nucleotides matching TRBD2. This TCR came from an older woman with acute or convalescent COVID-19. Specimen: peripheral blood. The CDR3 bases are TGTGCCAGCAGCCACCGCGGAGGGAGGGTCTCCTACAATGAGCAGTTCTTC. This codes for CASSHRGGRVSYNEQFF.